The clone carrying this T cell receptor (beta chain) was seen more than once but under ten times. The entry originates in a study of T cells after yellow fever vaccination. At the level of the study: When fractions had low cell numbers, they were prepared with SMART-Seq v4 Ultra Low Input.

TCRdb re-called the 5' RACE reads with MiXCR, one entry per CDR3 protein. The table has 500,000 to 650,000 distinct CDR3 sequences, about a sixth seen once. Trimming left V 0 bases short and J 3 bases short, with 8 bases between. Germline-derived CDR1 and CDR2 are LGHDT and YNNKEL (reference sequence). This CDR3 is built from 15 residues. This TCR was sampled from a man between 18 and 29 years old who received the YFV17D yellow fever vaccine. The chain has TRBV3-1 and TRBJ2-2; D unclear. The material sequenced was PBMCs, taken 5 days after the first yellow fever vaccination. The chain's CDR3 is CASSQDNRYTGELFF. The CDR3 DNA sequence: TGTGCCAGCAGCCAAGATAACAGATACACCGGGGAGCTGTTTTTT.